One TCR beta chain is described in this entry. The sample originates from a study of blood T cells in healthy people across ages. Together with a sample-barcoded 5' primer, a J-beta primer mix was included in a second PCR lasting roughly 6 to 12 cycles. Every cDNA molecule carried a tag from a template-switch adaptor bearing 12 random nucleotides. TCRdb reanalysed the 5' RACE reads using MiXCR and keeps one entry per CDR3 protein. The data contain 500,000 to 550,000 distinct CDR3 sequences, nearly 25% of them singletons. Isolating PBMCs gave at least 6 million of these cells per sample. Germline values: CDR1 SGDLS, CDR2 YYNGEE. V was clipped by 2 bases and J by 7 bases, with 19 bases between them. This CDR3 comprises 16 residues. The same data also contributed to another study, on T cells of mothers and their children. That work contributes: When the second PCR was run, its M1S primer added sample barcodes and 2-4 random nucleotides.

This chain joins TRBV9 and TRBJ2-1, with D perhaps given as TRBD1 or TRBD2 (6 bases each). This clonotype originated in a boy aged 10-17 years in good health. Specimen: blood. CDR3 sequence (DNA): TGTGCCAGCAGCGTGATCTTAGGAGGGGGGCCGAATGAGCAGTTCTTC. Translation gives CASSVILGGGPNEQFF.